This passage covers 29 T cell receptor beta chains from one sample sequenced in a study of shared clonotypes between healthy human individuals (dated by TCRdb to about 2020). Receptor amplification or capture employed the immunoSEQ multiplex PCR assay. What TCRdb holds here is the immuneACCESS table cut down to in-frame rearrangements. Part of the clones is not present; checked against another copy, under half of the missing clones reflect an unresolved V gene, and the others are unexplained. The sample includes over 1.5 million clones, with 95% to 99% observed a single time. The ten largest clones capture about 0.45% of the sample. Material: naive CD4+ T cells sorted from blood. What the cell subset or site label conveys for this sample: CD45RA+ positively selected. The receptors here all came from a man in his thirties or forties in good health.

The V gene is TRBV29-1, the J gene TRBJ2-1; 10 bases line up with TRBD2. The germline gives CDR1 SQVTM, CDR2 ANQGSEA. This CDR3 has 14 residues. The ends lost 8 bases at V and 9 bases at J; junction bases unmatched: 13. CDR3 sequence reads: CSPLSGSGGGEQFF. CDR3 bases: TGCAGCCCCCTAAGTGGGAGCGGGGGGGGTGAGCAGTTCTTC.

V usage is TRBV5-4 and J usage is TRBJ2-2; 9 nucleotides agree with TRBD1. Germline CDR1 SGHNT, CDR2 YYREEE (reference sequence). The CDR3 extends over 17 amino acids. V dropped 4 bases and J dropped 2; count of bases not matched to a gene: 9. DNA of the CDR3: TGTGCCAGCAGCAGCCCCGGGACAGGGCTAAACACCGGGGAGCTGTTTTTT. Encoded protein: CASSSPGTGLNTGELFF. Variable domain in full (rest from reference TRBV5-4 and TRBJ2-2): ETGVTQSPTHLIKTRGQQVTLRCSSQSGHNTVSWYQQALGQGPQFIFQYYREEENGRGNFPPRFSGLQFPNYSSELNVNALELDDSALYLCASSSPGTGLNTGELFFGEGSRLTVL.

This rearrangement joins TRBV4-2 to TRBJ2-2; no firm D call. V was pared by 0 bases and J by 6 bases, with 11 bases between. The CDR3 sequence is 15 residues long. Per the germline V gene, CDR1 is LGHNA and CDR2 is YNFKEQ. The chain's CDR3 is CASSQDLSVPGELFF. The CDR3 DNA follows: TGTGCCAGCAGCCAAGATCTTTCGGTGCCCGGGGAGCTGTTTTTT.

CDR3 amino acids: CASSLAGIYEQYF. The CDR3 DNA sequence: TGTGCCAGCAGCTTGGCAGGGATCTACGAGCAGTACTTC. The chain is built from TRBV5-6 and TRBJ2-7, with D perhaps TRBD1 (5 bases). Germline CDR1 reads SGHDT; CDR2 reads YYEEEE. Trimming pared 0 bases from V and 3 bases from J, leaving 7 bases between. The CDR3 spans 13 residues.

The rearrangement uses TRBV30 and TRBJ2-7, with unresolved D. The CDR3 consists of 12 residues. V lost 1 base, J lost 7 bases, and 11 bases lay in between. Germline V gene sequence: CDR1 GTSNPN, CDR2 SVGIG (reference sequence). The CDR3 spells CAWSANYREQYF. The CDR3 nucleotides are TGTGCCTGGAGTGCGAACTACCGGGAGCAGTACTTC.

The chain combines TRBV5-1 with TRBJ2-1, with 8 nucleotides matching TRBD2. The CDR3 has 15 amino acids. V lost 0 bases to trimming and J lost 10 bases; unmatched junction nucleotides: 9. The V gene's germline CDR1 is SGHRS and CDR2 YFSETQ. Here the CDR3 DNA reads TGCGCCAGCAGCTTGGCCTCGGGAGGGCCGGGAGAGCAGTTCTTC. Amino acids: CASSLASGGPGEQFF.

The gene calls are TRBV10-3 and TRBJ2-7; no definite D call. V lost 9 bases and J 5 bases, leaving 17 bases between the germline ends. CDR1 is ENHRY, CDR2 SYGVKD, per germline. This CDR3 comprises 13 residues. For the CDR3, the DNA is TGTGCCATAACACCTGATTTGGAACACGAGCAGTACTTC. This sequence encodes CAITPDLEHEQYF.

The chain employs TRBV7-3 and TRBJ2-2; 8 bases match TRBD2. The junction had 0 bases not matched to a gene; V was cut back by 0 bases and J by 3 bases. The CDR3 has 15 amino acids. Germline V gene lookup returns CDR1 SGHTA and CDR2 FQGTGA. CDR3 protein: CASSLTGLDTGELFF. In nucleotides, the CDR3 is TGTGCCAGCAGCTTAACGGGACTAGACACCGGGGAGCTGTTTTTT.

A word on this clone: The same CDR3 also results from other DNA sequences found in this sample. The V and J genes are TRBV7-9 and TRBJ1-4; D possibly corresponds to TRBD1 (5 bases). Between the trimmed V and J ends, which lost 6 bases and 5 bases, there was a span of 13 bases. CDR1 and CDR2 (germline): SEHNR, FQNEAQ (reference sequence). The CDR3 runs 14 residues. The chain's CDR3 is CASRTGTTNEKLFF. In nucleotides, the CDR3 is TGTGCCAGCAGGACCGGGACTACAAATGAAAAACTGTTTTTT.

This rearrangement joins TRBV4-3 to TRBJ1-2, with 7 bases lining up with TRBD1. Looked up from germline, CDR1 is LGHNA and CDR2 is YSLEER. Unmatched junction bases numbered 10, after V lost 2 bases and J lost 7 bases. This CDR3 has 15 amino acids. CDR3: CASSQHRGRGSGYTF. CDR3 bases: TGCGCCAGCAGCCAACACAGGGGCCGTGGAAGTGGCTACACCTTC.

The V call is TRBV19, the J call TRBJ1-5; 8 nucleotides align to TRBD1. V was clipped by 2 bases and J by 3 bases; unmatched bases: 6. The germline V gene has CDR1 LNHDA and CDR2 SQIVND (reference sequence). The CDR3 runs 16 residues. Written as DNA, the CDR3 is TGTGCCAGTAGTATAACGGACAGGGTTCTCAATCAGCCCCAGCATTTT. Translating it yields CASSITDRVLNQPQHF.

The V and J genes are TRBV14 and TRBJ2-3, with D possibly matching TRBD2 (6 bases). Germline CDR1 SGHDN, CDR2 FVKESK. CDR3 length: 18 residues. V shed 0 bases and J shed 2 bases, with 18 bases lying between them. CDR3: CASSQDLIADRNTDTQYF. The CDR3 DNA reads as TGTGCCAGCAGCCAAGACTTGATAGCGGATCGTAACACAGATACGCAGTATTTT.

The chain is built from TRBV29-1 and TRBJ2-7, with a weak D call TRBD1 (5 bases). The CDR3 runs 14 residues. Germline V gene sequence: CDR1 SQVTM, CDR2 ANQGSEA. The V end was cut by 0 bases, the J end by 3 bases, with 12 bases between. CDR3 nucleotides: TGCAGCGTTGAAGACCCTAAAGGGGACTACGAGCAGTACTTC. It translates to CSVEDPKGDYEQYF.

The chain links TRBV18 to TRBJ1-1, with TRBD1 matching 7 bases. The V and J ends lost 3 bases and 7 bases, in that order; junction bases with no gene match: 5. The CDR3 covers 13 residues. Germline V gene data show CDR1 as KGHSH and CDR2 as LQKENI. CDR3 region: CASSPFTGVEAFF. For the CDR3, the DNA is TGTGCCAGCTCACCGTTTACAGGGGTTGAAGCTTTCTTT.

The rearrangement joins TRBV11-2 to TRBJ2-7; TRBD1 agrees at 8 bases. The CDR3 sequence is 17 residues long. Germline V gene lookup returns CDR1 SGHAT and CDR2 FQNNGV. Losses at the gene ends were 5 bases for V and 7 bases for J; bases not matched to a gene: 19. The CDR3 region has the DNA TGTGCCAGCAGCCAGGAGGTCCCCGACAGGGGAGATAGGGAGCAGTACTTC. It specifies CASSQEVPDRGDREQYF.

This clone was detected only once. V and J are TRBV5-6 and TRBJ1-1, with 7 nucleotides matching TRBD1. Trimming took 0 bases from V and 0 from J; bases not matched to a gene: 5. The CDR3 is made up of 16 amino acids. From germline, CDR1 is SGHDT and CDR2 YYEEEE. The CDR3 region is CASSLGRDSLNTEAFF. CDR3 nucleotides: TGTGCCAGCAGCTTGGGACGGGACAGCCTGAACACTGAAGCTTTCTTT.

The chain couples TRBV12-5 to TRBJ2-1; 8 bases line up with TRBD2. From germline, CDR1 is LGHNT and CDR2 FRNRAP. The V segment lost 5 bases and the J segment 10 bases; nucleotides outside the gene matches: 16. This CDR3 spans 16 amino acids. CDR3 protein: CASGHTSGPTILEQFF. DNA for the CDR3: TGTGCTAGTGGTCACACTAGCGGCCCTACAATATTGGAGCAGTTCTTC.

A remark on this clone: This specimen includes other DNA sequences encoding the same CDR3. This chain links TRBV19 with TRBJ2-2; unclear D gene. Per germline, CDR1 LNHDA and CDR2 SQIVND (reference sequence). This CDR3 is 13 amino acids long. The V end lost 0 bases, the J end lost 4 bases, and 3 bases lay between the germline ends. CDR3 nucleotides: TGTGCCAGTAGTATAGAAGGCACCGGGGAGCTGTTTTTT. Protein: CASSIEGTGELFF.

The chain uses TRBV14 and TRBJ2-7, with D tentatively TRBD2 (5 bases). The CDR3 has 14 residues. CDR1 and CDR2 (germline): SGHDN, FVKESK. V was pared by 4 bases and J by 11 bases, with 21 bases between. The CDR3 region has the DNA TGTGCCAGCAGCCTGGTCGGGCTAAACCGGGGAAAGTACTTC. Translation gives CASSLVGLNRGKYF.

The chain recombines TRBV2 with TRBJ2-1; 9 bases match TRBD2. The CDR3 sequence is 16 residues long. Germline CDR1 SNHLY, CDR2 FYNNEI. The V gene end was trimmed by 6 bases and the J gene end by 2 bases; junction bases not matched to a gene: 8. CDR3: CASRFEREVTYNEQFF. CDR3 coding DNA: TGTGCCAGCAGATTTGAGCGGGAGGTCACCTACAATGAGCAGTTCTTC.

This clone appeared once. The chain is built from TRBV5-6 and TRBJ1-4; possibly TRBD1 for D (5 bases). V was trimmed by 5 bases and J by 0 bases, leaving 11 bases between them. The CDR3 consists of 15 residues. Per germline, CDR1 SGHDT and CDR2 YYEEEE. In DNA, the CDR3 is TGTGCCAGCAGGAAGGGGATCACAACTAATGAAAAACTGTTTTTT. It yields the protein CASRKGITTNEKLFF.

The chain combines TRBV28 with TRBJ2-7, with TRBD1 matching 12 bases. The CDR3 loop spans 15 amino acids. The V gene's germline CDR1 is MDHEN and CDR2 SYDVKM. The J segment lost 5 bases and the V segment lost 3 bases, leaving 5 bases of the junction unmatched. CDR3 nucleotides: TGTGCCAGCAGTTTTAGGGGACAGGGGGCCCACGAGCAGTACTTC. Encoded protein: CASSFRGQGAHEQYF.

The chain is built from TRBV5-1 and TRBJ1-1, with unresolved D. The V end was cut by 0 bases, the J end by 1 base, with 10 bases between. Germline CDR1 reads SGHRS; CDR2 reads YFSETQ. This CDR3 has 15 amino acids. The CDR3 DNA reads as TGCGCCAGCAGCTTGGGCTTCGTTGGGAACACTGAAGCTTTCTTT. This encodes CASSLGFVGNTEAFF.

This chain links TRBV4-3 with TRBJ2-3, with a possible D match to TRBD2 (5 bases). The CDR3 runs to 15 residues. Germline CDR1 and CDR2: LGHNA and YSLEER. Trimming removed 4 bases from V and 5 bases from J, with 16 bases in between. As DNA, the CDR3 is TGCGCCAGCAGCCGACGGCCACTAGGGCAAGATACGCAGTATTTT. Amino acids: CASSRRPLGQDTQYF.

For this clone: The sample carries other DNA sequences with the same CDR3. The rearrangement joins TRBV7-9 to TRBJ1-1; D is unclear. V gave up 0 bases and J gave up 1 base, with 6 bases separating them. This CDR3 is 14 amino acids long. CDR1 is SEHNR and CDR2 is FQNEAQ in the germline V gene (reference sequence). The DNA of the CDR3 is TGTGCCAGCAGCTTAGCGGGCGGGAACACTGAAGCTTTCTTT. It codes for CASSLAGGNTEAFF.

J is TRBJ2-3 and V is TRBV2; D gene uncertain. CDR3 length: 15 amino acids. Per germline, CDR1 SNHLY and CDR2 FYNNEI. V was cut by 5 bases and J by 0 bases, with 12 bases left in between. The CDR3 region is CASSTDTISTDTQYF. DNA of the CDR3: TGTGCCAGCAGTACCGACACTATAAGCACAGATACGCAGTATTTT.

The gene calls are TRBV6-5 and TRBJ2-1; no firm D call. Trimming shortened V by 2 bases and J by 9 bases, and 8 bases separated the two germline ends. In germline, CDR1 is MNHEY, CDR2 SVGAGI. This CDR3 is built from 12 residues. For the CDR3, the DNA is TGTGCCAGCAGTTACCCTTGGGGTGAGCAGTTCTTC. This translates into CASSYPWGEQFF.

The chain recombines TRBV11-2 with TRBJ2-7; the D gene is possibly TRBD1 (5 bases). The CDR3 loop spans 14 amino acids. V was cut by 0 bases and J by 4 bases, with 10 bases left in between. In germline, CDR1 is SGHAT, CDR2 FQNNGV. The CDR3 nucleotides are TGTGCCAGCAGCTTAGACGACAGAAGTTACGAGCAGTACTTC. Residues: CASSLDDRSYEQYF.

This clone was recorded only once. This CDR3 is CASSNRLATYNEQFF. Written as DNA, the CDR3 is TGTGCCAGCAGCAATAGACTCGCGACCTACAATGAGCAGTTCTTC. The gene calls are TRBV5-4 and TRBJ2-1; D not certain. Trimming shortened V by 4 bases and J by 2 bases, and 13 bases separated the two germline ends. The CDR3 is 15 amino acids. The germline CDR1 and CDR2 sequences are SGHNT and YYREEE (reference sequence).